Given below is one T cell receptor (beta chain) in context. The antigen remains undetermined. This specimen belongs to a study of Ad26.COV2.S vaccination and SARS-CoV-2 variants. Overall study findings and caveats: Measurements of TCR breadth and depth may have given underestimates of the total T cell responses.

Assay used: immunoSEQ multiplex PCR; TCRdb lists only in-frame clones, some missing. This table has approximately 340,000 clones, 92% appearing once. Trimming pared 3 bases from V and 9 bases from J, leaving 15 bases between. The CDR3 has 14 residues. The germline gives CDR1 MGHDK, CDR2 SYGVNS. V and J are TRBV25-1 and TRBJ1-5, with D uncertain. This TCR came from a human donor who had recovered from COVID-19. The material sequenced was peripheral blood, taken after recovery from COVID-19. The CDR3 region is CASSDLVDISPQHF. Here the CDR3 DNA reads TGTGCCAGCAGTGATTTGGTGGATATATCGCCCCAGCATTTT. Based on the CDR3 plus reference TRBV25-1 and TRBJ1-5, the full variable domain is EADIYQTPRYLVIGTGKKITLECSQTMGHDKMYWYQQDPGMELHLIHYSYGVNSTEKGDLSSESTVSRIRTEHFPLTLESARPSHTSQYLCASSDLVDISPQHFGDGTRLSIL.